This T cell receptor beta chain was observed in a study of cytomegalovirus exposure and HLA in healthy donors. Study information: Early released data had about 85 million unique TCRs, all coming from HLA-typed donors. Overall study findings and caveats: Differences between HLA loci emerged in a later analysis of TCR association rates, with DRB1 most and HLA-C fewest.

Losses at the gene ends were 8 bases for V and 2 bases for J; bases not matched to a gene: 8. Germline V lookup: CDR1 SNHLY, CDR2 FYNNEI. This CDR3 comprises 14 residues. As for this clone: Its antigen is not identified.

PCR employed 60 Vbeta and 13 Jbeta primers. Sequenced by immunoSEQ multiplex PCR; TCRdb stores in-frame clones only, minus some. Of roughly 15,000 clones listed, 60% to 70% are singletons. This clonotype was sampled from a woman between 50 and 59 years old in good health and CMV-seropositive. The sequenced sample was PBMCs. The chain has TRBV2 and TRBJ2-7, with TRBD2 matching 8 bases. The CDR3 nucleotides are TGTGCCAGCCGGGAGGTAGCGGGGACCTACGAGCAGTACTTC. It codes for CASREVAGTYEQYF.